The clone carrying this T cell receptor (beta chain) was seen once. This sample stems from a study of blood T cell repertoires in COVID-19. As for the study in general: Sites across the United States, Italy and Spain contributed samples from acute and convalescent COVID-19. PBMCs, B-cell-depleted T cells, or T cells provided the cDNA or gDNA that made up the material.

The CDR3 totals 19 residues. Between the trimmed V and J ends, which lost 6 bases and 0 bases, there was a span of 21 bases. In germline, CDR1 is SGHAT, CDR2 FQNNGV. Per the original methods: Reference gene primer amplification gave nucleated cell count estimates. Sequencing was performed with immunoSEQ multiplex PCR; in TCRdb, only in-frame clones are kept and a portion is missing. The V and J calls and the clone size are those of that table, but D and trimming were determined from the DNA. The sample contains approximately 160,000 clones, 70% to 90% of which appear only once. This chain joins TRBV11-2 and TRBJ2-6; D might be TRBD2 (6 bases). The TCR sequence derives from a man aged 50-59 years with active or convalescent COVID-19. The sequenced material came from peripheral blood. The CDR3 DNA reads as TGTGCCAGCAGTCCACGCACGGTTGGGACTCTCTCTGGGGCCAACGTCCTGACTTTC. This encodes CASSPRTVGTLSGANVLTF. Supplemented by reference TRBV11-2 and TRBJ2-6, the full variable domain reads EAGVAQSPRYKIIEKRQSVAFWCNPISGHATLYWYQQILGQGPKLLIQFQNNGVVDDSQLPKDRFSAERLKGVDSTLKIQPAKLEDSAVYLCASSPRTVGTLSGANVLTFGAGSRLTVL.